The T cell receptor beta chain under discussion was sequenced for a study of graft-versus-host responses after intestinal transplantation. Study at large: Multivisceral, liver-intestinal, or isolated intestinal transplants were received by the recipients. Induction with anti-thymocyte globulin, then tacrolimus and steroids for roughly 3 years, was given to all recipients. Study-wide results and caveats: Allograft graft-versus-host to host-versus-graft clonal ratios ran high in patients with graft-donor T cell macrochimerism. The authors found GvH clones in recipient marrow, some appearing first in ileum or blood.

Per germline, CDR1 LNHDA and CDR2 SQIVND (reference sequence). This CDR3 spans 13 amino acids. Between the trimmed V and J ends, which lost 5 bases and 3 bases, there was a span of 11 bases. Some clones are missing from TCRdb's copy, which holds only in-frame ones; the method was immunoSEQ multiplex PCR. The sample carries 75,000 to 100,000 clones, approximately 92% recorded once. To note about this clone: Its cognate antigen is unknown.

This chain links TRBV19 with TRBJ2-7; the D gene is possibly TRBD2 (6 bases). This material consisted of unstimulated CD8+ T cells sorted from spleen or lymph node cells, taken before intestinal transplant. The TCR sequence derives from a human donor who received an intestinal transplant. CDR3 region: CASSAGRSYEQYF. The CDR3, as DNA: TGTGCCAGTAGTGCGGGACGGAGCTACGAGCAGTACTTC.